This entry is about one TCR beta chain. Its antigen remains unidentified. This entry comes from a study of cytomegalovirus exposure and HLA in healthy donors. Looked up from germline, CDR1 is MGHRA and CDR2 is YSYEKL. Trimming at V came to 0 bases and at J to 3 bases, leaving 10 bases not matched to a gene. The CDR3 covers 17 residues. Primers included in the PCR were 60 Vbeta and 13 Jbeta primers. In the original analysis: Approximately 11 million shared chains were among around 80 million unique TCR beta chains counted in a later analysis. TCRdb's copy holds only in-frame clones and misses some; the assay was immunoSEQ multiplex PCR. The DNA was the basis for D and trimming; V, J and clone size are from that table. The sample lists nearly 200,000 clones; roughly 80% were seen once. Whereas donors were nominally healthy upon sampling, unrecorded immune exposures were probable. Study findings and constraints: It emerged from a later analysis that several of the most significant clusters appeared to be linked to common viral pathogens. Sequencing likely caused a cluster of highly shared sequence variants.

Specimen: PBMCs. The rearrangement joins TRBV4-1 to TRBJ1-2; TRBD1 agrees at 7 bases. This TCR derives from a woman aged 30 to 39 in good health and CMV-seropositive. CDR3 bases: TGCGCCAGCAGCCAAGATGTAAGTGGCGGACAGGACTATGGCTACACCTTC. Amino acids: CASSQDVSGGQDYGYTF.